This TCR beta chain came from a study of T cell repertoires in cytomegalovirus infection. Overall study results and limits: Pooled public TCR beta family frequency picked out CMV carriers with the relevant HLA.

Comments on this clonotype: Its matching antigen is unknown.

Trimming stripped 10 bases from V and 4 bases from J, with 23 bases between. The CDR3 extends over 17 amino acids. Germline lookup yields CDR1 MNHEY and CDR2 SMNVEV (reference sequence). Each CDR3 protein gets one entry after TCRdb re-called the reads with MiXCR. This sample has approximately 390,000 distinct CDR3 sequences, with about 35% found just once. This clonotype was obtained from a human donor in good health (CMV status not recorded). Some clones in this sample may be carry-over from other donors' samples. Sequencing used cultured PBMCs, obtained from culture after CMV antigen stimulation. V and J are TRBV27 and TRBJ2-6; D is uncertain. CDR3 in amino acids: CATSLDGFPEGANVLTF. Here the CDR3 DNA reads TGTGCCACCTCTCTGGACGGCTTTCCGGAGGGGGCCAACGTCCTGACTTTC.